The 22 T cell receptor beta chains reported below all come from one sample, sequenced in a study of T-cell reconstitution after alpha-beta-depleted transplantation in children listed by TCRdb under 2016. Library method: PCR. The sequencer listed for this sample is Illumina HiSeq 2500. TCR libraries were prepared with molecular barcoding, using unique molecular identifiers to normalize TCRbeta repertoire quantification. Using fastp trimming at Q25 and MiXCR clonotype assembly, TCRdb reanalyzed the public sequencing data and kept in-frame beta chains. Every distinct CDR3 protein forms one entry, paired with its most common genes and DNA. The sample yields around 580,000 distinct CDR3 sequences; 27% were counted once. The ten most abundant clones make up around a third of the sample. Sample treatment or condition, as interpreted from the label and publication: allogeneic hematopoietic cell transplantation with graft depleted of TCRalphabeta T cells and CD19 B cells.

The input for sequencing was PBMCs, taken before TCRalphabeta/CD19-depleted stem cell transplant. The source is a boy less than two years old with Wiskott-Aldrich syndrome, due to receive a stem cell transplant.

This clonotype was observed a handful of times. V is TRBV5-1 and J is TRBJ2-2; D gene unclear. Germline V gene lookup returns CDR1 SGHRS and CDR2 YFSETQ. Trimming took 0 bases from V and 7 from J, leaving 7 bases between them. CDR3 size: 13 residues. CDR3 amino acids: CASSLGGNGELFF. CDR3 nucleotides: TGCGCCAGCAGCTTGGGGGGAAACGGGGAGCTGTTTTTT.

This clonotype has a handful of counts. J is TRBJ2-5 and V is TRBV20-1; D unclear. The germline gives CDR1 DFQATT, CDR2 SNEGSKA (reference sequence). The CDR3 runs to 14 residues. Trimming left V 1 base short and J 4 bases short, with 13 bases between. The CDR3 reads CSARALTALETQYF. The CDR3 nucleotides are TGCAGTGCTAGAGCACTCACTGCTTTAGAGACCCAGTACTTC.

The chain has TRBV7-3 and TRBJ1-6; TRBD1 agrees at 7 bases. The CDR3 loop spans 14 amino acids. J was trimmed by 7 bases and V by 5 bases; bases with no gene match: 5. Germline assignment: CDR1 SGHTA and CDR2 FQGTGA. CDR3 in DNA: TGTGCCAGCAGCCCGACAGGGAGGAATTCACCCCTCCACTTT. Encoded protein: CASSPTGRNSPLHF.

This clonotype came up a few times. This chain connects TRBV30 to TRBJ2-5; D is ambiguous. The CDR3 loop spans 17 amino acids. Looked up from germline, CDR1 is GTSNPN and CDR2 is SVGIG (reference sequence). V was shortened by 0 bases and J by 2 bases, with 19 bases between the two germline ends. In DNA form, the CDR3 reads TGTGCCTGGAGTGTACCCACAAAATACAGATCGCAAGAGACCCAGTACTTC. It encodes CAWSVPTKYRSQETQYF.

This chain joins TRBV27 and TRBJ2-5; D unresolved. This CDR3 is 13 amino acids long. CDR1 MNHEY and CDR2 SMNVEV come from the germline V gene (reference sequence). V dropped 5 bases and J dropped 0 bases, with 7 bases sitting between them. Written as DNA, the CDR3 is TGTGCCAGCAGTGGTAAATACCAAGAGACCCAGTACTTC. This codes for CASSGKYQETQYF.

The V call is TRBV11-2, the J call TRBJ1-2; 9 bases line up with TRBD1. The CDR3 is 16 residues long. V lost 4 bases to trimming and J lost 2 bases; unmatched junction nucleotides: 8. Looked up from germline, CDR1 is SGHAT and CDR2 is FQNNGV. The CDR3: CASSSPRTGANYGYTF. CDR3 bases: TGTGCCAGCAGCTCCCCTCGGACAGGGGCCAACTATGGCTACACCTTC.

The sample holds a few counts of this clonotype. This chain uses TRBV7-3 with TRBJ2-1; TRBD2 agrees at 8 bases. The CDR3 has 17 residues. V was pared by 5 bases and J by 7 bases, with 16 bases of the junction left unmatched. In germline, CDR1 is SGHTA, CDR2 FQGTGA. The CDR3 DNA sequence: TGTGCCAGCAGCCCTACAGCCGGGACTAGAGATCCTAATGAGCAGTTCTTC. Translating gives CASSPTAGTRDPNEQFF.

This clonotype was detected a few times. This chain joins TRBV10-3 and TRBJ2-1, with TRBD1 matching 8 bases. V lost 3 bases, J lost 12 bases, and 7 bases stayed unmatched. This CDR3 is 13 amino acids long. CDR1 is ENHRY, CDR2 SYGVKD, per germline. The CDR3 DNA reads TGTGCCATCAGTGACCCCCGGACAGGGTTGCAGTTCTTC. This encodes CAISDPRTGLQFF.

The chain joins TRBV27 to TRBJ1-5; D is unclear. V was clipped by 7 bases and J by 6 bases, with 13 bases between them. The CDR3 sequence is 13 residues long. CDR1 and CDR2 from the germline V gene are MNHEY and SMNVEV (reference sequence). CDR3 region: CASNSWVRQPQHF. In DNA, the CDR3 is TGTGCCAGCAACTCCTGGGTCCGTCAGCCCCAGCATTTT.

V and J are TRBV5-1 and TRBJ2-1, with TRBD1 matching over 7 bases. Losses at the gene ends were 5 bases for V and 6 bases for J; bases not matched to a gene: 5. Germline V CDR1 and CDR2: SGHRS, YFSETQ. The CDR3 is made up of 13 amino acids. Here the CDR3 DNA reads TGCGCCAGCAGTTGGGGACAGACCAATGAGCAGTTCTTC. Translating it yields CASSWGQTNEQFF.

This sequence joins TRBV7-2 and TRBJ2-3, with 7 bases identical to TRBD1. Germline V lookup: CDR1 SGHTA, CDR2 FQGNSA. This CDR3 has 15 amino acids. V trimming: 5 bases; J trimming: 6 bases; junction bases outside the gene matches: 11. The CDR3: CASSRQTGPTDTQYF. DNA for the CDR3: TGTGCCAGCAGCCGACAGACAGGGCCCACGGATACGCAGTATTTT.

This chain links TRBV14 with TRBJ2-7; D is undetermined. The CDR3 runs 15 residues. Germline V gives CDR1 SGHDN, CDR2 FVKESK. V was shortened by 2 bases and J by 0 bases, with 11 bases between the two germline ends. CDR3 nucleotides: TGTGCCAGCAGCCAATTGAAAGGTAGCTCCTACGAGCAGTACTTC. Translating it yields CASSQLKGSSYEQYF.

This clonotype turned up a few times. The rearrangement links TRBV5-1 to TRBJ2-3; 14 bases line up with TRBD2. V lost 4 bases and J lost 6; bases outside the gene matches: 4. The V gene's germline CDR1 is SGHRS and CDR2 YFSETQ. The CDR3 is 15 amino acids. The CDR3 protein is CASSPGLAGDDTQYF. CDR3 coding DNA: TGCGCCAGCAGCCCGGGACTAGCGGGAGACGATACGCAGTATTTT. Full variable domain (rest looked up from reference TRBV5-1 and TRBJ2-3): KAGVTQTPRYLIKTRGQQVTLSCSPISGHRSVSWYQQTPGQGLQFLFEYFSETQRNKGNFPGRFSGRQFSNSRSEMNVSTLELGDSALYLCASSPGLAGDDTQYFGPGTRLTVL.

The chain is built from TRBV5-1 and TRBJ2-1, with D possibly TRBD1 on 6 matching bases. CDR3 size: 12 residues. Trimming took off 0 bases at V and 9 bases at J, with 7 bases between the two ends. Germline CDR1 is SGHRS and CDR2 is YFSETQ. Here the CDR3 reads CASSLEQGEQFF. In DNA form, the CDR3 reads TGCGCCAGCAGCTTGGAACAGGGTGAGCAGTTCTTC.

Comments on this clonotype: The conserved phenylalanine or tryptophan normally closing the CDR3 is absent here, so this likely arose from a read error. The V call is TRBV12-3 or TRBV12-4, the J call TRBJ2-5; D not resolved. This CDR3 spans 11 amino acids. V lost 4 bases and J 5 bases, leaving 5 bases between the germline ends. CDR3 residues: CASSSRETQYS. CDR3 DNA: TGTGCCAGCAGTTCCAGGGAGACCCAGTACTCC.

The V and J genes are TRBV5-1 and TRBJ2-1, with 10 bases matching TRBD1. Germline CDR1 and CDR2: SGHRS and YFSETQ. The CDR3 has 15 amino acids. Germline trimming cut 0 bases from V and 6 bases from J; bases unmatched to any gene: 3. This chain's CDR3 is CASSLGWTGGNEQFF. CDR3 DNA sequence: TGCGCCAGCAGCTTGGGTTGGACAGGGGGCAATGAGCAGTTCTTC.

The chain carries TRBV20-1 and TRBJ1-1; no clear D. The V end lost 3 bases, the J end lost 3 bases, and 17 bases lay between the germline ends. The CDR3 contains 15 residues. Germline V gene lookup returns CDR1 DFQATT and CDR2 SNEGSKA (reference sequence). The CDR3 loop is CSARRDPFRDTEAFF. The CDR3 DNA reads TGCAGTGCTAGGCGTGACCCATTTAGGGACACTGAAGCTTTCTTT.

CDR3 DNA sequence: TGTGCCAGCACCCGGTCTTGGCTAGCGGGAGGGGGTTACAATGAGCAGTTCTTC. Translation gives CASTRSWLAGGGYNEQFF. The chain couples TRBV9 to TRBJ2-1; 12 bases are shared with TRBD2. Germline assignment: CDR1 SGDLS and CDR2 YYNGEE. The V segment lost 6 bases and the J segment 4 bases; nucleotides outside the gene matches: 14. This CDR3 has 18 amino acids.

This clonotype has a handful of counts. The V call is TRBV5-1, the J call TRBJ2-5, with 11 bases matching TRBD1. The CDR3 has 16 amino acids. The germline V gene encodes CDR1 SGHRS and CDR2 YFSETQ. V trimming: 4 bases; J trimming: 4 bases; junction bases outside the gene matches: 9. Here the CDR3 DNA reads TGCGCCAGCAGCCATAGGACAGGGGGCGCGGTAGAGACCCAGTACTTC. Translating it yields CASSHRTGGAVETQYF.

This chain links TRBV20-1 with TRBJ2-7; a weak D match, TRBD2 (6 bases). This CDR3 comprises 14 residues. The V and J ends lost 6 bases and 2 bases respectively, with 17 bases between them. The V gene's germline CDR1 is DFQATT and CDR2 SNEGSKA (reference sequence). The CDR3 coding sequence is TGCAGTGCGACCCTCGGGGCGGGACCCTACGAGCAGTACTTC. This encodes CSATLGAGPYEQYF.

This sequence joins TRBV5-1 and TRBJ2-6; the D is unclear. V lost 7 bases, J lost 2 bases, and 10 bases lay in between. The CDR3 has 14 amino acids. Per germline, CDR1 SGHRS and CDR2 YFSETQ. This CDR3 reads CASLETAGANVLTF. The CDR3 nucleotides are TGCGCCAGCCTAGAGACGGCTGGGGCCAACGTCCTGACTTTC.

The chain employs TRBV4-1 and TRBJ2-3; D might be TRBD2 (6 bases). The germline CDR1 and CDR2 sequences are MGHRA and YSYEKL. Trimming took off 3 bases at V and 2 bases at J, with 12 bases between the two ends. This CDR3 has 15 residues. The DNA for the CDR3 is TGCGCCAGCAGCCAGCGACTAGGCGACACAGATACGCAGTATTTT. Translating it yields CASSQRLGDTDTQYF.